The source of this TCR beta chain is a study of T cells in Graves' hyperthyroidism and ophthalmopathy. Only a few counts were recorded for this clonotype. Regions amplified from RNA transcripts were the TCR beta CDR3 regions. RT-PCR in the first round (using the HTBI primer set) targeted the TCR CDR3. Using its own MiXCR run on the multiplex PCR reads, TCRdb lists one record per CDR3 protein. Here the sample spans around 760,000 distinct CDR3 sequences, around a third being singletons. No progression to ophthalmopathy during 18 months of follow-up defined stable disease. The V end lost 4 bases, the J end lost 2 bases, and 21 bases lay between the germline ends. Germline V gene sequence: CDR1 SEHNR, CDR2 FQNEAQ (reference sequence). This CDR3 region has 17 residues.

This clonotype was obtained from a woman aged 40 to 55 with Graves' hyperthyroidism. The sample was blood. The V call is TRBV7-9, the J call TRBJ2-7; D may match TRBD1 or TRBD2 (5 bases each). CDR3 sequence: CASSSQSGTYLPYEQYF. The CDR3 DNA reads TGTGCCAGCAGCTCCCAGTCGGGGACCTACCTACCCTACGAGCAGTACTTC.